The subject of this entry is one T cell receptor beta chain. Its antigen is not identified. The CDR3 covers 13 residues. Germline V gene sequence: CDR1 SGDLS, CDR2 YYNGEE. The V end lost 5 bases, the J end lost 8 bases, and 14 bases lay between the germline ends. Method: immunoSEQ multiplex PCR; TCRdb's copy keeps in-frame clones and lacks some. Among about 85,000 clones listed, roughly 88% were seen once. This sample is drawn from a study of T cell responses to AZD1222 COVID-19 vaccine. Findings and limits, study-wide: There were mostly white British donors and more females than males, and clonal diversity was possibly underestimated. Repertoires were collected only later (after the peak T cell response had occurred).

J is TRBJ2-1 and V is TRBV9; a possible D gene is TRBD2 (6 bases). This specimen was peripheral blood, taken on day 0 of MenACWY control vaccination. The receptor comes from an adult in good health. Here the CDR3 reads CASSASGEYEQFF. CDR3 nucleotides: TGTGCCAGCAGTGCATCGGGGGAATATGAGCAGTTCTTC.